The clone carrying this T cell receptor (beta chain) was counted only a few times. Its antigen is as yet unknown. CDR3 length: 12 amino acids. Trimming cost V 5 bases and J 8 bases, with 9 bases left between them. Germline V CDR1 and CDR2: MGHRA, YSYEKL. The data derive from a study of cytomegalovirus exposure and HLA in healthy donors. Study-wide results and caveats: Among the CMV-associated chains, a few were confirmed in vitro as specific for CMV antigens. In a later analysis, TCR beta V- and J-gene trimming showed a link to a missense DCLRE1C variant. In most subjects, TCR beta sequences reportedly gave accurate predictions of HLA-A and HLA-B alleles. In the analysis, some V segments, TRBV6-2 and TRBV6-3 included, were excluded as indistinguishable.

The PCR used 60 Vbeta and 13 Jbeta primers. The table came from immunoSEQ multiplex PCR; TCRdb's copy has only in-frame clones and leaves some out. The table has 63,000 or so clones, roughly 84% seen once. This chain joins TRBV4-1 and TRBJ2-2; the D gene is possibly TRBD1 (5 bases). The TCR comes from a woman in her 30s in good health and CMV-seronegative. The sample was PBMCs. This chain's CDR3 is CASSGAFGELFF. The CDR3 nucleotides read TGCGCCAGCAGCGGGGCTTTTGGGGAGCTGTTTTTT.